This T cell receptor beta chain was sequenced during a study of cytomegalovirus exposure and HLA in healthy donors. Primers included in the PCR were 60 Vbeta and 13 Jbeta primers. Sequencing was performed with immunoSEQ multiplex PCR; in TCRdb, only in-frame clones are kept and a portion is missing. This sample carries 100,000 to 150,000 clones, roughly 68% of them seen once, and the ten largest clones take approximately 6%. General observations from the study: A later analysis showed that HLA-associated TCR beta chains had undergone more clonal expansion than equally common others. Presence/absence analyses assumed roughly uniform sequencing depth across donors. Being productive about 87% or about 30% of the time was typical of most TCR beta V segments in an earlier analysis. Most sequenced TCRs were rare (though some public TCRs occurred in many donors).

There are 14 residues in the CDR3. The V gene end was trimmed by 5 bases and the J gene end by 5 bases; junction bases not matched to a gene: 5. Germline CDR1 PRHDT, CDR2 FYEKMQ (reference sequence). With regard to this clone: Its antigen is currently unknown.

The specimen was PBMCs. This receptor was obtained from a woman between 45 and 60 years old in good health and CMV-seropositive. The J gene is TRBJ2-1, the V gene TRBV13; TRBD1 matches 8 bases. CDR3 DNA: TGTGCCAGCAGCGCACAGGGGGGAAACAATGAGCAGTTCTTC. Translated: CASSAQGGNNEQFF.